The clone carrying this T cell receptor (beta chain) was counted once. This entry is derived from a study of blood T cell repertoires in COVID-19. The wider study: The samples span acute and convalescent COVID-19 from the United States, Italy and Spain. Sources were T cells, B-cell-depleted T cells, or PBMCs; the material itself was cDNA or gDNA.

The germline V gene encodes CDR1 LNHDA and CDR2 SQIVND (reference sequence). The junction had 12 bases not matched to a gene; V was cut back by 3 bases and J by 2 bases. CDR3 length: 17 residues. In the original workflow: Reference gene primer amplification yielded estimated nucleated cell counts. The table came from immunoSEQ multiplex PCR; TCRdb's copy has only in-frame clones and leaves some out. V, J and clone size are taken as reported in that table, and D and trimming were inferred from the DNA itself. The table records about 110,000 clones, around four fifths of them present only once. This sequence was found in a man in his 70s with acute or convalescent COVID-19. V and J are TRBV19 and TRBJ1-2; 7 bases are shared with TRBD1. Sequenced material: peripheral blood. The CDR3, as DNA: TGTGCCAGTAGTATTCCCCCAAACAGGGGCGGGAACTATGGCTACACCTTC. Translation: CASSIPPNRGGNYGYTF. Combining the CDR3 with reference TRBV19 and TRBJ1-2 gives the whole variable domain DGGITQSPKYLFRKEGQNVTLSCEQNLNHDAMYWYRQDPGQGLRLIYYSQIVNDFQKGDIAEGYSVSREKKESFPLTVTSAQKNPTAFYLCASSIPPNRGGNYGYTFGSGTRLTVV.